The rows below give T cell receptor beta chains drawn from one sample of a study of blood T cells in healthy people across ages. TCRdb re-analysed the 5' RACE reads in MiXCR, keeping a single row per CDR3 protein. The top ten clones hold around 22% of a sample with some 730,000 distinct CDR3 sequences, 22% of them seen once. What was sequenced was blood. These receptors all stem from a man between 65 and 80 years old in good health. Each CDR3 is given with its conserved first and last residue. Each record gives: V gene, clone size, J gene, CDR3 length, D gene, CDR3 DNA, CDR3 protein. The D gene is left open where the match is weak. Clone size is not always given. Where it is, it says once, few, many or a class for expanded clones.

TRBV7-2	few	TRBJ2-5	16	TRBD2	TGTGCCAGCAGCCGTCGACTAGCGGAGACCCAAGAGACCCAGTACTTC	CASSRRLAETQETQYF
TRBV20-1	NA	TRBJ2-5	13	NA	TGCAGTGCTCCACGGGGGGCCGGAGAGACCCAGTACTTC	CSAPRGAGETQYF
TRBV18	NA	TRBJ2-3	17	NA	TGTGCCAGCTCACCACTCGGGGCCACAGGGAGGGCAGATACGCAGTATTTT	CASSPLGATGRADTQYF
TRBV20-1	NA	TRBJ2-7	15	TRBD2	TGCAGTGCTAGCCCCGGGACTAGCGGTAACTACGAGCAGTACTTC	CSASPGTSGNYEQYF
TRBV7-6	few	TRBJ2-7	16	NA	TGTGCCAGCAGCGCCCGGACAGCCCCTGGGGTTGGAGAGCAGTACTTC	CASSARTAPGVGEQYF
TRBV18	many	TRBJ1-3	14	NA	TGTGCCAGCTCACCACAGGGTGCTGGAAACACCATATATTTT	CASSPQGAGNTIYF
TRBV14	NA	TRBJ1-5	14	NA	TGTGCCAGCAGCCACGATCAGGGGACTCAGCCCCAGCATTTT	CASSHDQGTQPQHF
TRBV12-3/TRBV12-4	few	TRBJ2-7	11	NA	TGTGCCAGCAGTTTGTACTTCGAGCAGTACTTC	CASSLYFEQYF
TRBV28	few	TRBJ1-3	15	NA	TGTGCCAGCAGCCAAGACATAATCTCTGGAAACACCATATATTTT	CASSQDIISGNTIYF
TRBV20-1	NA	TRBJ1-2	14	NA	TGCAGTGCTAGAGATAGAGGTCGGGGGCTAGGCTACACCTTC	CSARDRGRGLGYTF
TRBV7-9	few	TRBJ2-2	15	NA	TGTGCCAGCAGCTTACAGGGCGGACAAACCGGGGAGCTGTTTTTT	CASSLQGGQTGELFF
TRBV5-1	NA	TRBJ2-3	19	TRBD1	TGCGCCAGCAGCTTGGAAATCGGACAGGGGAGGACCAGCACAGATACGCAGTATTTT	CASSLEIGQGRTSTDTQYF
TRBV29-1	NA	TRBJ2-2	14	NA	TGCAGCGTTAGCGTGAACCCGAACACCGGGGAGCTGTTTTTT	CSVSVNPNTGELFF
TRBV3-1	few	TRBJ1-2	13	NA	TGTGCCAGCAGCCAAGTTCGGGGGAATGGCTACACCTTC	CASSQVRGNGYTF
TRBV10-3	NA	TRBJ2-3	12	NA	TGTGCCATCAGTCACAGCACAGATACGCAGTATTTT	CAISHSTDTQYF
TRBV19	NA	TRBJ1-5	15	NA	TGTGCCAGTAGTTTCCGACCGCTAGGGGATCAGCCCCAGCATTTT	CASSFRPLGDQPQHF
TRBV28	NA	TRBJ2-3	14	NA	TGTGCCAGCAGCTTTCGGGGGTCTCAAGATACGCAGTATTTT	CASSFRGSQDTQYF
TRBV4-2	NA	TRBJ2-7	16	TRBD2	TGTGCCAGCAGCCAAGATATCGCGGGGGGATCCTACGAGCAGTACTTC	CASSQDIAGGSYEQYF
TRBV7-2	few	TRBJ2-3	16	TRBD2	TGTGCCAGCAGCTTAACTAGCGGGCCGGGCTCAGATACGCAGTATTTT	CASSLTSGPGSDTQYF
TRBV12-3/TRBV12-4	NA	TRBJ2-3	15	NA	TGTGCCAGCAGCTCCCATGGCGTGAGAACAGATACGCAGTATTTT	CASSSHGVRTDTQYF
TRBV30	many	TRBJ2-2	16	NA	TGTGCCTGGAGTCAAGGGGTTAACGCGAACACCGGGGAGCTGTTTTTT	CAWSQGVNANTGELFF
TRBV7-7	many	TRBJ2-5	15	NA	TGTGCCAGCAGCCCACTACAGGGGGAGGGCGAGACCCAGTACTTC	CASSPLQGEGETQYF
TRBV13	many	TRBJ2-3	18	NA	TGTGCCAGCAGCCTACCGGAACTAACAGGGAAGGGAACAGATACGCAGTATTTT	CASSLPELTGKGTDTQYF
TRBV20-1	few	TRBJ2-1	14	NA	TGCAGTGCCGGCCGGGGTCGCGCCTACAATGAGCAGTTCTTC	CSAGRGRAYNEQFF
TRBV27	few	TRBJ2-2	16	TRBD1	TGTGCCAGCAGTTTAACACTGACAGGGTACACCGGGGAGCTGTTTTTT	CASSLTLTGYTGELFF
TRBV27	many	TRBJ2-1	11	NA	TGTGCCAGTGGAAACGGGGATGAGCAGTTCTTC	CASGNGDEQFF
TRBV10-1	NA	TRBJ2-3	15	TRBD2	TGCGCCAGCAGTGAGTCTACTAGCGGGGGTTATACGCAGTATTTT	CASSESTSGGYTQYF
TRBV28	NA	TRBJ2-3	16	NA	TGTGCCAGCAGTTTACTCCAAGGGACTTACACAGATACGCAGTATTTT	CASSLLQGTYTDTQYF
TRBV29-1	NA	TRBJ1-1	13	NA	TGCAGCGCCCAAAGGGAAAGGAACACTGAAGCTTTCTTT	CSAQRERNTEAFF
TRBV19	NA	TRBJ2-1	15	TRBD2	TGTGCCAGTAACAAACTAGCGGGGGGGCCCAATGAGCAGTTCTTC	CASNKLAGGPNEQFF
TRBV15	NA	TRBJ2-6	18	NA	TGTGCCACCAGCACCTACGGGCAACGGGCCTCTGGGGCCAACGTCCTGACTTTC	CATSTYGQRASGANVLTF
TRBV24-1	few	TRBJ2-3	14	NA	TGTGCCACCAGCCAGGGACCTCCCACAGATACGCAGTATTTT	CATSQGPPTDTQYF
TRBV6-1	NA	TRBJ1-4	14	NA	TGTGCCAGCAATGATGGGGTAAAGGGAGAAAAACTGTTTTTT	CASNDGVKGEKLFF
TRBV3-1	few	TRBJ2-1	16	TRBD2	TGTGCCAGCAGCCTCCTCCTAGCGGGGGGCTACAATGAGCAGTTCTTC	CASSLLLAGGYNEQFF
TRBV29-1	once	TRBJ2-1	13	TRBD1	TGCAGCACAGGGGGATCCCCCTACAATGAGCAGTTCTTC	CSTGGSPYNEQFF
TRBV18	NA	TRBJ2-7	15	TRBD2	TGTGCCCGCTCTAAGCGGGGGGATTCGTCCTACGAGCAGTACTTC	CARSKRGDSSYEQYF
TRBV12-3/TRBV12-4	NA	TRBJ2-5	15	NA	TGTGCCAGCAGTTCTCGGACTGGAAGGCAAGAGACCCAGTACTTC	CASSSRTGRQETQYF
TRBV18	NA	TRBJ1-4	16	NA	TGTGCCAGCTCATCAATGCCGCCTGCAACTAATGAAAAACTGTTTTTT	CASSSMPPATNEKLFF
TRBV29-1	NA	TRBJ2-1	14	TRBD1	TGCAGCGTTGAAAGGGGGCAGGTCTACAATGAGCAGTTCTTC	CSVERGQVYNEQFF
TRBV28	few	TRBJ1-2	13	NA	TGTGCCAGCTCTTTGAGGGGGGGAGATGGCTACACCTTC	CASSLRGGDGYTF
TRBV4-2	NA	TRBJ1-1	16	TRBD1	TGTGCCAGCAGCCCCCGTCCCGGGACAGGGGACACTGAAGCTTTCTTT	CASSPRPGTGDTEAFF
TRBV4-3	NA	TRBJ1-1	13	NA	TGCGCCAGCAGCCGAGCAGGGAGGACTGAAGCTTTCTTT	CASSRAGRTEAFF
TRBV4-3	NA	TRBJ2-3	14	NA	TGCGCCAGCAGCCAAGGGCGTTTTTCAGATACGCAGTATTTT	CASSQGRFSDTQYF
TRBV20-1	NA	TRBJ1-4	15	NA	TGCAGTGCTGAATCTTTTTCAAGGGATAATGAAAAACTGTTTTTT	CSAESFSRDNEKLFF
TRBV10-2	NA	TRBJ1-2	13	NA	TGCGCCAGCAGTGAGCTATGGGGTAATGGCTACACCTTC	CASSELWGNGYTF